These T cell receptor beta chains were read from a single sample in a study of T cells in Graves' hyperthyroidism and ophthalmopathy. MiXCR, applied by TCRdb to the multiplex PCR reads, yields one record per CDR3 protein. This sample has about 200,000 distinct CDR3 sequences; roughly 17% occur once, and the top ten carry about 56%. Sequencing was carried out using blood. The source of these receptors is a woman aged 50 to 60 with Graves' hyperthyroidism. CDR3s include the opening cysteine and the closing phenylalanine or tryptophan. A D gene is named only where the DNA matches it firmly. Clone size, where shown, is once, few, many, or a class for clones that have expanded.

TRBD2 | TRBJ2-7 | TRBV20-1 | many | CSATPEREPYEQYF | TGCAGTGCCACCCCGGAGCGGGAACCCTACGAGCAGTACTTC
. | TRBJ2-5 | TRBV20-1 | . | CSAREASSAQETQYF | TGCAGTGCTAGAGAAGCGTCTAGCGCCCAAGAGACCCAGTACTTC
. | TRBJ1-2 | TRBV11-2 | few | CASSRGDAFNYGYTF | TGTGCCAGCAGCCGGGGGGACGCGTTTAACTATGGCTACACCTTC
. | TRBJ1-5 | TRBV5-6 | . | CASSLWTGGGGNQPQHF | TGTGCCAGCAGCTTGTGGACGGGGGGAGGGGGCAATCAGCCCCAGCATTTT
. | TRBJ2-1 | TRBV19 | . | CASSSPTAPYNEQFF | TGTGCCAGTAGTTCCCCGACAGCCCCATACAATGAGCAGTTCTTC
TRBD1 | TRBJ1-1 | TRBV27 | . | CASSLRTGGEAFF | TGTGCCAGCAGTTTACGGACAGGGGGTGAAGCTTTCTTT
. | TRBJ2-5 | TRBV11-3 | many | CASSPRSRGEGETQYF | TGTGCCAGCAGCCCCCGGTCTCGCGGGGAAGGGGAGACCCAGTACTTC
. | TRBJ1-2 | TRBV20-1 | many | CSASDGGYTF | TGCAGTGCTAGTGATGGGGGCTACACCTTC
. | TRBJ2-3 | TRBV7-2 | many | CASTLRTDTQYF | TGTGCCAGCACTCTACGGACAGATACGCAGTATTTT
. | TRBJ1-1 | TRBV24-1 | many | CATSEGRNTEAFF | TGTGCCACCAGTGAAGGACGGAACACTGAAGCTTTCTTT
. | TRBJ1-2 | TRBV30 | many | CAWSVGGKGYTF | TGTGCCTGGAGTGTAGGGGGAAAAGGCTACACCTTC
. | TRBJ2-1 | TRBV24-1 | few | CATSDRRTQPSYNEQFF | TGTGCCACCAGTGACCGTAGAACACAGCCCTCCTACAATGAGCAGTTCTTC
. | TRBJ1-2 | TRBV5-1 | . | CASSLEGGYGYTF | TGCGCCAGCAGCTTGGAGGGTGGCTATGGCTACACCTTC
TRBD2 | TRBJ2-5 | TRBV11-3 | many | CASSRGGETQYF | TGTGCCAGCAGCCGCGGGGGGGAGACCCAGTACTTC
TRBD1 | TRBJ1-2 | TRBV20-1 | . | CSARTGNGYGYTF | TGCAGTGCGAGGACAGGGAACGGCTATGGCTACACCTTC
. | TRBJ2-1 | TRBV20-1 | many | CSASVFSSYNEQFF | TGCAGTGCTAGTGTGTTCAGCTCCTACAATGAGCAGTTCTTC
. | TRBJ1-2 | TRBV18 | . | CASSPTTDTRRGYTF | TGTGCCAGCTCACCTACGACGGACACGCGTAGGGGCTACACCTTC
TRBD1 | TRBJ2-7 | TRBV27 | many | CANSLSSGTVPYEQYF | TGTGCCAACAGTCTCAGCTCCGGGACAGTCCCCTACGAGCAGTACTTC
. | TRBJ1-1 | TRBV6-1 | many | CASTPRGEEAFF | TGTGCCAGCACCCCACGGGGCGAAGAAGCTTTCTTT
. | TRBJ1-2 | TRBV6-1 | . | CASTARANYGYTF | TGTGCCAGCACAGCCAGAGCTAACTATGGCTACACCTTC
TRBD2 | TRBJ2-7 | TRBV5-1 | . | CASSFLTSGDYNEQYF | TGCGCCAGCAGCTTCCTAACTAGCGGAGACTACAATGAGCAGTACTTC
. | TRBJ2-7 | TRBV29-1 | . | CSARGRNTYEQYF | TGCAGCGCTCGGGGACGGAATACCTACGAGCAGTACTTC
. | TRBJ2-5 | TRBV2 | . | CASSPGRGETQYF | TGTGCCAGCAGCCCGGGGCGCGGAGAGACCCAGTACTTC
TRBD2 | TRBJ2-7 | TRBV3-1 | few | CASSQEGLRRAAYEQYF | TGTGCCAGCAGCCAAGAGGGACTACGGCGGGCCGCCTACGAGCAGTACTTC
. | TRBJ2-1 | TRBV30 | many | CAWRDPFRGSYNEQFF | TGTGCCTGGAGGGACCCCTTTCGCGGCTCCTACAATGAGCAGTTCTTC
. | TRBJ1-1 | TRBV3-1 | many | CASSQEGPGKGNTEAFF | TGTGCCAGCAGCCAAGAGGGGCCTGGAAAGGGGAACACTGAAGCTTTCTTT
TRBD1 | TRBJ2-3 | TRBV20-1 | many | CSALHPGQSTDTQYF | TGCAGTGCTCTTCATCCGGGACAGAGCACAGATACGCAGTATTTT
TRBD1 | TRBJ1-1 | TRBV14 | . | CASSQDRSEGANTEAFF | TGTGCCAGCAGCCAAGATCGGTCGGAGGGGGCGAACACTGAAGCTTTCTTT
. | TRBJ2-3 | TRBV12-3/TRBV12-4 | many | CASSLRGPDTDTQYF | TGTGCCAGCAGTTTACGGGGTCCCGACACAGATACGCAGTATTTT
. | TRBJ2-7 | TRBV7-9 | few | CASSPRTAILYEQYF | TGTGCCAGCAGCCCGAGGACTGCGATACTCTACGAGCAGTACTTC
. | TRBJ1-2 | TRBV2 | . | CASSEGAGYGYTF | TGTGCCAGCAGTGAAGGGGCCGGCTATGGCTACACCTTC
TRBD1 | TRBJ1-1 | TRBV28 | many | CASSFSGTANTEAFF | TGTGCCAGCAGTTTCAGTGGGACAGCGAACACTGAAGCTTTCTTT
. | TRBJ1-3 | TRBV5-1 | few | CASSLVGKPSSGNTIYF | TGCGCCAGCAGCTTGGTGGGTAAACCGAGCTCTGGAAACACCATATATTTT
TRBD1 | TRBJ1-1 | TRBV7-3 | . | CASSLLRQGKTEAFF | TGTGCCAGCAGCCTACTACGACAGGGGAAGACTGAAGCTTTCTTT
TRBD1 | TRBJ1-2 | TRBV20-1 | few | CSAQGQGNDCGYTF | TGCAGTGCGCAAGGACAGGGGAATGACTGTGGCTACACCTTC
. | TRBJ1-3 | TRBV12-3/TRBV12-4 | many | CASSLGSRNTIYF | TGTGCCAGCAGTTTAGGCAGTCGAAACACCATATATTTT
TRBD1 | TRBJ1-5 | TRBV12-5 | many | CASGPGTGDQPQHF | TGTGCTAGTGGTCCCGGGACAGGAGATCAGCCCCAGCATTTT
. | TRBJ1-5 | TRBV19 | few | CASSKTAYSNQPQHF | TGTGCCAGTAGTAAGACAGCTTATAGCAATCAGCCCCAGCATTTT
. | TRBJ1-4 | TRBV28 | many | CASRNSDNEKLFF | TGTGCCAGCAGGAACAGTGATAATGAAAAACTGTTTTTT
. | TRBJ2-2 | TRBV9 | . | CASSGRDTYTGELFF | TGTGCCAGCAGCGGCCGGGACACCTACACCGGGGAGCTGTTTTTT
. | TRBJ2-5 | TRBV5-1 | few | CASSLRGGGQETQYF | TGCGCCAGCAGCTTGCGGGGAGGGGGTCAAGAGACCCAGTACTTC
TRBD1 | TRBJ2-1 | TRBV14 | . | CASSQLDRGLDNEQFF | TGTGCCAGCAGCCAACTGGACAGGGGGCTCGACAATGAGCAGTTCTTC
TRBD1 | TRBJ1-1 | TRBV5-1 | few | CASSVGQGLEAFF | TGCGCCAGCAGCGTGGGACAGGGGCTTGAAGCTTTCTTT
TRBD2 | TRBJ2-1 | TRBV20-1 | . | CSAKLAGGRNEQFF | TGCAGTGCTAAACTAGCGGGAGGCCGGAATGAGCAGTTCTTC
. | TRBJ2-1 | TRBV7-9 | . | CASSFLDTSYNEQFF | TGTGCCAGCAGCTTCCTTGACACCTCCTACAATGAGCAGTTCTTC
TRBD2 | TRBJ2-3 | TRBV18 | many | CASSPSGAGTDTQYF | TGTGCCAGCTCACCCAGCGGGGCAGGCACAGATACGCAGTATTTT
. | TRBJ2-7 | TRBV30 | few | CAWTPEKGMKTFSYEQYF | TGTGCCTGGACCCCTGAGAAGGGCATGAAGACTTTCTCCTACGAGCAGTACTTC
. | TRBJ1-2 | TRBV28 | many | CASSFLVKLEYGYTF | TGTGCCAGCAGTTTTCTAGTCAAGTTAGAATATGGCTACACCTTC
. | TRBJ2-7 | TRBV2 | . | CASRQEAEQYF | TGTGCCAGCAGGCAGGAGGCCGAGCAGTACTTC
TRBD1 | TRBJ1-4 | TRBV27 | . | CASSSPRGAREKLFF | TGTGCCAGCAGTAGCCCCAGGGGGGCGCGCGAAAAACTGTTTTTT
TRBD1 | TRBJ2-2 | TRBV7-3 | few | CASSLSGQVTGELFF | TGTGCCAGCAGCTTATCGGGACAGGTCACCGGGGAGCTGTTTTTT
TRBD1 | TRBJ2-5 | TRBV15 | few | CATSSQRADRSFHF | TGTGCCACCAGCAGCCAAAGAGCGGACAGGTCCTTTCACTTC
. | TRBJ1-1 | TRBV6-1 | . | CASSENPGTNTEAFF | TGTGCCAGCAGTGAGAACCCGGGGACGAACACTGAAGCTTTCTTT
. | TRBJ1-2 | TRBV27 | . | CASSFLGEGGGYTF | TGTGCCAGCAGTTTTTTAGGGGAAGGGGGTGGCTACACCTTC
. | TRBJ1-4 | TRBV25-1 | . | CASSVSTSTNEKLFF | TGTGCCAGCAGCGTCTCGACATCGACTAATGAAAAACTGTTTTTT
TRBD2 | TRBJ2-7 | TRBV5-1 | few | CASSLEGASGFTYEQYF | TGCGCCAGCAGCTTGGAAGGAGCTAGCGGCTTTACCTACGAGCAGTACTTC
. | TRBJ1-4 | TRBV12-3/TRBV12-4 | many | CASSLDSWALNEKLFF | TGTGCCAGCAGCTTGGACTCTTGGGCGCTTAATGAAAAACTGTTTTTT
. | TRBJ1-1 | TRBV7-6 | few | CASSLGGRVTEAFF | TGTGCCAGCAGCTTAGGCGGCAGGGTCACTGAAGCTTTCTTT
. | TRBJ2-1 | TRBV12-3/TRBV12-4 | many | CASSQPGLHPYNEQFF | TGTGCCAGCAGTCAACCCGGACTCCACCCCTACAATGAGCAGTTCTTC
. | TRBJ2-1 | TRBV11-1 | many | CASSSPLGPSYNEQFF | TGTGCCAGCAGCTCCCCCCTGGGGCCCTCCTACAATGAGCAGTTCTTC